The clone carrying this T cell receptor beta chain was seen a few times. Antigen unknown. The data derive from a study of circulating CD8 cells and anti-PD-1 response in melanoma. Study results and limitations: TIGIT repertoires were least diverse, DNEG repertoires most diverse.

The germline gives CDR1 LNHDA, CDR2 SQIVND (reference sequence). Trimming left V 6 bases short and J 6 bases short, with 12 bases between. The CDR3 spans 13 residues. Each library started from roughly 16 ng of total RNA using the QIAseq Immune Repertoire TCR panel. One entry per CDR3 protein, called by TCRdb with MiXCR from the reads. This sample has roughly 2,000 distinct CDR3 sequences, with 6.3% found just once. From live CD3+CD8+TCRalphabeta+ cells, four PD-1 and/or TIGIT subsets were sorted. The chain uses TRBV19 and TRBJ2-4, with a weak D call TRBD1 (6 bases). The clonotype originates from a human donor with melanoma. The sample here was CD8+ T cells from PBMCs, taken at baseline or after one month of anti-PD-1 therapy (not recorded which). The CDR3, as DNA: TGTGCCAGTAGGGACAGCCTGGGAAACATTCAGTACTTC. As protein: CASRDSLGNIQYF.